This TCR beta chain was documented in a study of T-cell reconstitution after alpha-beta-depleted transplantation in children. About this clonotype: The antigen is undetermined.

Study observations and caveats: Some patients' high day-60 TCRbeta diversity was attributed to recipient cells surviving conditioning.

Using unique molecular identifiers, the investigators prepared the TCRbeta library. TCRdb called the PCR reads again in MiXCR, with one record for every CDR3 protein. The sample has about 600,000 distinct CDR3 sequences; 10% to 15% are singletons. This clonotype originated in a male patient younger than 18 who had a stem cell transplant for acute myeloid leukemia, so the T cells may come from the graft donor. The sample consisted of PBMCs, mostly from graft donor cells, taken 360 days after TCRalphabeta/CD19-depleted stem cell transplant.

CDR3 amino acids: CASSRRGVYGYTF. The CDR3 DNA sequence: TGTGCCAGCAGCCGGCGGGGGGTCTATGGCTACACCTTC. This rearrangement joins TRBV12-3 or TRBV12-4 to TRBJ1-2, with D perhaps matching TRBD1 (5 bases). V lost 6 bases and J 4 bases, leaving 12 bases between the germline ends. This CDR3 is built from 13 residues.